This passage covers 24 T cell receptor beta chains from one sample sequenced in a study of identical twins. TCRdb fed the 5' RACE reads into MiXCR, producing one record per CDR3 protein. The sample has around 570,000 distinct CDR3 sequences, 9.6% seen once; the top ten hold 2.5% to 3.5%. The data also belong to a second study, concerning yellow fever vaccine responses in identical twins.

Material: PBMCs. Receptors were obtained from a woman aged 18 to 35 in good health.

This clonotype occurred many times. The gene calls are TRBV7-2 and TRBJ2-2; no firm D call. Per germline, CDR1 SGHTA and CDR2 FQGNSA. V was clipped by 3 bases and J by 3 bases, with 11 bases between them. CDR3 size: 15 residues. This chain's CDR3 is CASSLLRVDTGELFF. The CDR3 nucleotides are TGTGCCAGCAGCTTGTTAAGGGTTGACACCGGGGAGCTGTTTTTT.

This chain uses TRBV14 with TRBJ2-1; 9 bases align to TRBD2. The CDR3 is 15 amino acids. Trimming cost V 0 bases and J 8 bases; bases outside gene matches: 5. Germline V gives CDR1 SGHDN, CDR2 FVKESK. Here the CDR3 reads CASSQDGLAGHEQFF. The CDR3 DNA is TGTGCCAGCAGCCAAGATGGGCTAGCGGGACATGAGCAGTTCTTC.

The chain carries TRBV12-3 or TRBV12-4 and TRBJ1-1, with TRBD1 matching 8 bases. The CDR3 has 15 amino acids. The ends lost 4 bases at V and 3 bases at J; junction bases unmatched: 7. CDR3 DNA sequence: TGTGCCAGCAGTTCCACAGGGGGATCGGACACTGAAGCTTTCTTT. The encoded protein is CASSSTGGSDTEAFF.

This clonotype was found many times. The chain has TRBV20-1 and TRBJ2-3; 12 nucleotides match TRBD2. Unmatched junction bases numbered 7, after V lost 5 bases and J lost 4 bases. CDR3 size: 15 residues. Germline loops: CDR1 DFQATT, CDR2 SNEGSKA (reference sequence). In DNA, the CDR3 is TGCAGTGCTCGACGACTAGCGGGAGTTGCAGATACGCAGTATTTT. Its translation is CSARRLAGVADTQYF.

There are a few counts of this clonotype. The chain employs TRBV7-9 and TRBJ2-2; 7 positions match TRBD2. The CDR3 is made up of 15 amino acids. The ends lost 5 bases at V and 4 bases at J; junction bases unmatched: 7. Per the germline V gene, CDR1 is SEHNR and CDR2 is FQNEAQ (reference sequence). The CDR3 DNA sequence: TGTGCCAGCAGCCCCAGCGGGGCGATCACCGGGGAGCTGTTTTTT. Its protein is CASSPSGAITGELFF.

Worth noting for this clonotype: Its ends do not fully match the called genes, so a read error is possible. The CDR3 region has the DNA TGCACCAGCAGCCCCCACAGGGGTAGCACCGGGGAGCTGTTTTTT. As protein: CTSSPHRGSTGELFF. The rearrangement joins TRBV5-1 to TRBJ2-2, with TRBD1 identical over 7 bases. This CDR3 region has 15 residues. Germline-derived CDR1 and CDR2 are SGHRS and YFSETQ.

This clonotype was recorded at least ten times. The J gene is TRBJ2-5, the V gene TRBV5-1; 9 positions match TRBD2. The J segment lost 4 bases and the V segment lost 3 bases, leaving 7 bases of the junction unmatched. Germline values: CDR1 SGHRS, CDR2 YFSETQ. The CDR3 runs to 15 residues. The CDR3 DNA reads TGCGCCAGCAGCTCAAATAGCGGGGGAAGAGAGACCCAGTACTTC. Translation: CASSSNSGGRETQYF.

This clonotype was counted ten times or more. This chain uses TRBV9 with TRBJ2-5; 8 bases line up with TRBD2. The V gene's germline CDR1 is SGDLS and CDR2 YYNGEE. Trimming removed 4 bases from V and 5 bases from J; junction bases left unmatched: 10. The CDR3 length is 15 residues. The CDR3 region is CASSKRGGPAETQYF. CDR3 sequence (DNA): TGTGCCAGCAGCAAACGCGGGGGGCCTGCGGAGACCCAGTACTTC.

This clonotype was observed a handful of times. The gene calls are TRBV12-3 or TRBV12-4 and TRBJ1-4; 8 bases fit TRBD1. The CDR3 has 15 residues. The V and J ends lost 6 bases and 8 bases, in that order; junction bases with no gene match: 11. The CDR3 sequence: CASSQTDRGREKLFF. The CDR3 nucleotides are TGTGCCAGCAGCCAAACCGACAGGGGCCGCGAAAAACTGTTTTTT.

This clonotype was detected ten times or more. This rearrangement joins TRBV11-3 to TRBJ2-1; possible D gene TRBD2, 6 bases. The V gene lost 1 base and the J gene lost 1 base, with 8 bases spanning the gap. This CDR3 contains 15 residues. CDR1 and CDR2 from the germline V gene are SGHNT and YENEEA. In nucleotides, the CDR3 is TGTGCCAGCAGCTTAGTAGGGACTTCCTACAATGAGCAGTTCTTC. This translates into CASSLVGTSYNEQFF.

This clonotype has a count of ten or more. The genes are TRBV12-3 or TRBV12-4 and TRBJ1-3; D gene uncertain. V was pared by 2 bases and J by 0 bases, with 8 bases between. The CDR3 sequence is 15 residues long. The CDR3 nucleotides read TGTGCCAGCAGTTTATCCCTCGGCTCTGGAAACACCATATATTTT. Its protein is CASSLSLGSGNTIYF.

This clonotype was seen only a few times. The V call is TRBV10-2, the J call TRBJ2-7; D perhaps matches TRBD1 (6 bases). Deletions cut 4 bases from V and 7 bases from J, with 17 bases between. The germline CDR1 and CDR2 sequences are WSHSY and SAAADI. This CDR3 has 14 amino acids. CDR3 region: CASSVGTTLPEQYF. The DNA of the CDR3 is TGCGCCAGCAGTGTGGGGACAACTCTTCCGGAGCAGTACTTC.

This clonotype was detected ten times or more. The CDR3 here is CASSLQVGKSEAFF. In DNA, the CDR3 is TGTGCCAGCAGTTTACAGGTAGGGAAGTCTGAAGCTTTCTTT. The rearrangement joins TRBV12-3 or TRBV12-4 to TRBJ1-1; D gene uncertain. V lost 2 bases and J 6 bases, leaving 13 bases between the germline ends. The CDR3 contains 14 residues.

V usage is TRBV20-1 and J usage is TRBJ2-1; the D is unclear. Trimming stripped 1 base from V and 8 bases from J, with 6 bases between. From germline, CDR1 is DFQATT and CDR2 SNEGSKA (reference sequence). The length of the CDR3 is 11 residues. CDR3 sequence (DNA): TGCAGTGCTAGAGTCCCCGATGAGCAGTTCTTC. Translation: CSARVPDEQFF.

The sample holds many counts of this clonotype. The V gene is TRBV5-1, the J gene TRBJ1-1; D is ambiguous. The germline gives CDR1 SGHRS, CDR2 YFSETQ. Between the trimmed V and J ends, which lost 0 bases and 4 bases, there was a span of 10 bases. The CDR3 is 14 amino acids. The CDR3 coding sequence is TGCGCCAGCAGCTTGGACGTCGGGAGCACTGAAGCTTTCTTT. Translating gives CASSLDVGSTEAFF. Full variable domain (remainder filled in from reference TRBV5-1 and TRBJ1-1): KAGVTQTPRYLIKTRGQQVTLSCSPISGHRSVSWYQQTPGQGLQFLFEYFSETQRNKGNFPGRFSGRQFSNSRSEMNVSTLELGDSALYLCASSLDVGSTEAFFGQGTRLTVV.

This clonotype has ten or more counts. This chain connects TRBV7-2 to TRBJ2-7; 7 bases are shared with TRBD2. This CDR3 region has 15 residues. Germline CDR1 SGHTA, CDR2 FQGNSA. The V gene end was trimmed by 4 bases and the J gene end by 7 bases; junction bases not matched to a gene: 13. CDR3 sequence: CASSSSGAGVSEQYF. The CDR3 coding sequence is TGTGCCAGCAGCTCTAGTGGTGCGGGGGTGAGTGAGCAGTACTTC.

This clonotype occurred many times. In DNA, the CDR3 is TGTGCCAGCAAAGTGAAGGGGGCATATCAGCCCCAGCATTTT. This sequence encodes CASKVKGAYQPQHF. The chain has TRBV27 and TRBJ1-5, with TRBD1 identical over 7 bases. CDR3 length: 14 amino acids. Germline loops: CDR1 MNHEY, CDR2 SMNVEV (reference sequence). V lost 7 bases, J lost 5 bases, and 8 bases stayed unmatched.

The V gene is TRBV28, the J gene TRBJ1-1, with D maybe TRBD1 (5 bases). The CDR3 covers 13 residues. Germline CDR1 reads MDHEN; CDR2 reads SYDVKM. V was pared by 6 bases and J by 5 bases, with 13 bases between. DNA of the CDR3: TGTGCCAGCAGCACAGGCTTGCGGACTGAAGCTTTCTTT. It specifies CASSTGLRTEAFF. The full variable domain, completed using reference TRBV28 and TRBJ1-1, is DVKVTQSSRYLVKRTGEKVFLECVQDMDHENMFWYRQDPGLGLRLIYFSYDVKMKEKGDIPEGYSVSREKKERFSLILESASTNQTSMYLCASSTGLRTEAFFGQGTRLTVV.

This clonotype was picked up many times. The rearrangement joins TRBV12-3 or TRBV12-4 to TRBJ2-5, with D unclear. V was cut by 1 base and J by 1 base, with 7 bases left in between. CDR3 length: 14 amino acids. The CDR3 region is CASSLDPGQETQYF. CDR3 bases: TGTGCCAGCAGTTTAGATCCCGGCCAAGAGACCCAGTACTTC.

This clonotype was counted many times. This rearrangement joins TRBV5-1 to TRBJ2-7; D ambiguous. Germline CDR1 is SGHRS and CDR2 is YFSETQ. Trimming left V 7 bases short and J 1 base short, with 15 bases between. The CDR3 loop spans 14 amino acids. In DNA, the CDR3 is TGCGCCAGCGCCCCCAGCCAGATTTCCTACGAGCAGTACTTC. This codes for CASAPSQISYEQYF. The full variable domain, with the rest looked up from reference TRBV5-1 and TRBJ2-7, is KAGVTQTPRYLIKTRGQQVTLSCSPISGHRSVSWYQQTPGQGLQFLFEYFSETQRNKGNFPGRFSGRQFSNSRSEMNVSTLELGDSALYLCASAPSQISYEQYFGPGTRLTVT.

V gene TRBV12-3 or TRBV12-4 combines with J gene TRBJ2-7, with 7 bases that match TRBD1. Losses at the gene ends were 6 bases for V and 3 bases for J; bases not matched to a gene: 8. The CDR3 has 14 residues. CDR3 protein: CASSSGTEHYEQYF. The CDR3 coding sequence is TGTGCCAGCAGCTCGGGGACAGAACACTACGAGCAGTACTTC.

This clonotype was seen more than once but under ten times. The chain uses TRBV29-1 and TRBJ1-1; 7 bases are shared with TRBD1. V trimming: 6 bases; J trimming: 1 base; junction bases outside the gene matches: 8. This CDR3 spans 14 amino acids. CDR1 and CDR2 (germline): SQVTM, ANQGSEA. The CDR3 loop reads CSVINRDRNTEAFF. The DNA for the CDR3 is TGCAGCGTAATCAACCGGGACAGGAACACTGAAGCTTTCTTT.

V gene TRBV20-1 combines with J gene TRBJ2-7; D is tentatively TRBD1 or TRBD2 (5 bases each). The CDR3 totals 15 residues. With 0 bases removed from V and 2 bases from J, the gap between germline ends came to 14 bases. CDR1 and CDR2 from the germline V gene are DFQATT and SNEGSKA (reference sequence). The CDR3 DNA sequence: TGCAGTGCTAGAGAGGGGACCCTCAGACCCTACGAGCAGTACTTC. It specifies CSAREGTLRPYEQYF.

J is TRBJ1-5 and V is TRBV7-9; 10 bases fit TRBD1. The V segment lost 5 bases and the J segment 7 bases; nucleotides outside the gene matches: 5. This CDR3 has 14 residues. The germline CDR1 and CDR2 sequences are SEHNR and FQNEAQ (reference sequence). CDR3 amino acids: CASSPTGGGQPQHF. In nucleotides, the CDR3 is TGTGCCAGCAGCCCGACAGGGGGCGGACAGCCCCAGCATTTT.